The 14 T cell receptor beta chains below come from one sample, sequenced in a study of cytomegalovirus exposure and HLA in healthy donors. Researchers ran the PCR with 60 Vbeta and 13 Jbeta primers. Sequenced by immunoSEQ multiplex PCR; TCRdb stores in-frame clones only, minus some. The sample has more than 150,000 clones, 77% seen once. Sequencing was done on a sample of PBMCs. All receptors derive from a man aged 18 to 30 in good health and CMV-seronegative.

V gene TRBV7-8 combines with J gene TRBJ1-4, with 8 bases that match TRBD1. The CDR3 extends over 14 amino acids. With 5 bases clipped from V and 7 bases from J, the junction kept 6 bases outside the gene matches. CDR1 SGHVS and CDR2 FQNEAQ come from the germline V gene. The CDR3: CASSPRTGLEKLFF. The DNA of the CDR3 is TGTGCCAGCAGCCCCCGGACAGGGCTTGAAAAACTGTTTTTT.

The J gene is TRBJ1-5, the V gene TRBV9; unclear D gene. The CDR3 is 14 residues long. Germline V CDR1 and CDR2: SGDLS, YYNGEE. V lost 4 bases to trimming and J lost 4 bases, with 12 bases between them. CDR3 DNA: TGTGCCAGCAGCCCTATGGCGGAGAATCAGCCCCAGCATTTT. This translates into CASSPMAENQPQHF.

The V call is TRBV6-5, the J call TRBJ2-4; 8 bases line up with TRBD1. J lost 8 bases, V lost 2 bases, and 8 bases had no gene match. The CDR3 has 15 amino acids. In germline, CDR1 is MNHEY, CDR2 SVGAGI. The CDR3 nucleotides read TGTGCCAGCAGTTACAAGGTGACAGGGGCCCACATTCAGTACTTC. Residues: CASSYKVTGAHIQYF.

The gene calls are TRBV18 and TRBJ1-5; 8 bases fit TRBD1. The germline V gene encodes CDR1 KGHSH and CDR2 LQKENI. Trimming at V came to 2 bases and at J to 5 bases, leaving 8 bases not matched to a gene. There are 16 residues in the CDR3. Here the CDR3 reads CASSPGQGAGDQPQHF. The CDR3 DNA is TGTGCCAGCTCACCAGGGCAGGGGGCAGGCGATCAGCCCCAGCATTTT.

The V and J genes are TRBV11-2 and TRBJ1-3; maybe TRBD1 (5 bases). Between the trimmed V and J ends, which lost 5 bases and 8 bases, there was a span of 13 bases. This CDR3 spans 13 amino acids. Germline loops: CDR1 SGHAT, CDR2 FQNNGV. The CDR3 loop reads CASSPPGRDTIYF. CDR3 bases: TGTGCCAGCAGCCCCCCAGGGAGGGACACCATATATTTT. Together with reference TRBV11-2 and TRBJ1-3, the CDR3 gives the full variable domain: EAGVAQSPRYKIIEKRQSVAFWCNPISGHATLYWYQQILGQGPKLLIQFQNNGVVDDSQLPKDRFSAERLKGVDSTLKIQPAKLEDSAVYLCASSPPGRDTIYFGEGSWLTVV.

V is TRBV7-8 and J is TRBJ2-7; maybe TRBD1 (6 bases). The germline CDR1 and CDR2 sequences are SGHVS and FQNEAQ. CDR3 length: 15 amino acids. The V end was cut by 5 bases, the J end by 0 bases, with 14 bases between. CDR3 residues: CASSPQKGVSYEQYF. The CDR3 DNA reads TGTGCCAGCAGCCCGCAAAAGGGGGTCTCCTACGAGCAGTACTTC.

This CDR3 is CASSRGRGTGVEKLFF. CDR3 bases: TGTGCCAGTAGTAGGGGTCGAGGGACAGGGGTTGAAAAACTGTTTTTT. This chain uses TRBV19 with TRBJ1-4, with 10 bases aligning to TRBD1. The V and J ends lost 4 bases and 7 bases, in that order; junction bases with no gene match: 9. Germline loops: CDR1 LNHDA, CDR2 SQIVND (reference sequence). The CDR3 spans 16 residues.

The chain links TRBV27 to TRBJ2-1; 11 bases agree with TRBD2. Germline CDR1 and CDR2: MNHEY and SMNVEV (reference sequence). The CDR3 consists of 16 residues. With 6 bases clipped from V and 4 bases from J, the junction kept 8 bases outside the gene matches. This chain's CDR3 is CASSSSTSGGYNEQFF. CDR3 bases: TGTGCCAGCAGCTCCTCAACTAGCGGGGGTTACAATGAGCAGTTCTTC.

The chain employs TRBV27 and TRBJ2-7; 7 bases fit TRBD1. This CDR3 spans 14 amino acids. The V segment lost 6 bases and the J segment 3 bases; nucleotides outside the gene matches: 8. CDR1 is MNHEY, CDR2 SMNVEV, per germline (reference sequence). Written as DNA, the CDR3 is TGTGCCAGCAGCCAGGACAGGAAATACTACGAGCAGTACTTC. Its translation is CASSQDRKYYEQYF.

The CDR3 loop is CASSSGQGKSFDLGEQYF. The CDR3 DNA reads as TGTGCCAGCAGTTCCGGACAGGGGAAATCTTTCGACCTAGGGGAGCAGTACTTC. The rearrangement uses TRBV27 and TRBJ2-7; the match to TRBD1 covers 9 bases. The germline V gene has CDR1 MNHEY and CDR2 SMNVEV (reference sequence). This CDR3 contains 18 residues. Trimming removed 4 bases from V and 7 bases from J; junction bases left unmatched: 20.

CDR3 loop: CASSYSGTGRPGELFF. The CDR3 DNA follows: TGTGCCAGCAGTTACTCCGGGACAGGGAGGCCCGGGGAGCTGTTTTTT. The V gene is TRBV6-5, the J gene TRBJ2-2; TRBD1 aligns across 9 bases. The CDR3 covers 16 residues. Looked up from germline, CDR1 is MNHEY and CDR2 is SVGAGI. J lost 6 bases, V lost 0 bases, and 5 bases had no gene match.

This clone was seen just once. The chain combines TRBV15 with TRBJ1-2, with TRBD1 matching over 10 bases. Germline assignment: CDR1 LNHNV and CDR2 YYDKDF (reference sequence). The CDR3 has 15 amino acids. Trimming at V came to 0 bases and at J to 8 bases, leaving 6 bases not matched to a gene. CDR3 nucleotides: TGTGCCACCAGCAGAGATTTCGGGACAGGGGACGGCTACACCTTC. Amino acid sequence: CATSRDFGTGDGYTF. Combining the CDR3 with reference TRBV15 and TRBJ1-2 gives the whole variable domain DAMVIQNPRYQVTQFGKPVTLSCSQTLNHNVMYWYQQKSSQAPKLLFHYYDKDFNNEADTPDNFQSRRPNTSFCFLDIRSPGLGDTAMYLCATSRDFGTGDGYTFGSGTRLTVV.

The gene calls are TRBV14 and TRBJ2-7, with D unresolved. The germline CDR1 and CDR2 sequences are SGHDN and FVKESK. This CDR3 has 13 amino acids. The V end lost 4 bases, the J end lost 0 bases, and 7 bases lay between the germline ends. The CDR3 bases are TGTGCCAGCAGCCTCGAGTACTCCTACGAGCAGTACTTC. It codes for CASSLEYSYEQYF.

V is TRBV5-1 and J is TRBJ1-3, with 7 bases identical to TRBD1. In germline, CDR1 is SGHRS, CDR2 YFSETQ. This CDR3 spans 15 amino acids. With 2 bases clipped from V and 9 bases from J, the junction kept 11 bases outside the gene matches. The CDR3 loop is CASSFGTVSGGTIYF. The CDR3 DNA sequence: TGCGCCAGCAGCTTCGGGACAGTCTCTGGGGGCACCATATATTTT. The full variable domain, its missing parts supplied by reference TRBV5-1 and TRBJ1-3, is KAGVTQTPRYLIKTRGQQVTLSCSPISGHRSVSWYQQTPGQGLQFLFEYFSETQRNKGNFPGRFSGRQFSNSRSEMNVSTLELGDSALYLCASSFGTVSGGTIYFGEGSWLTVV.